This T cell receptor beta chain was sequenced during a study of Ad26.COV2.S vaccination and SARS-CoV-2 variants. Some clones are missing from TCRdb's copy, which holds only in-frame ones; the method was immunoSEQ multiplex PCR. The sample contains over 400,000 clones, about nine tenths of which appear only once. This CDR3 has 15 amino acids. V shed 0 bases and J shed 4 bases, with 13 bases lying between them. The germline CDR1 and CDR2 sequences are KGHSH and LQKENI. Treatment specified: 15 to 20 received Ad26.COV2.S at low or high dose, single or two shots; roughly five received placebo; per-sample allocation not given. Specimen acquisition occurred on day 63 following the initial vaccine or placebo injection.

The receptor's source is a person aged 18-60 years who received the Ad26.COV2.S COVID-19 vaccine or a placebo. This sequence joins TRBV18 and TRBJ2-7; tentatively, D is TRBD1 (5 bases). Sequencing was performed on peripheral blood, taken in a trial of Ad26.COV2.S vaccine versus placebo. This CDR3 is CASSPPARETYEQYF. The CDR3 bases are TGTGCCAGCTCACCACCGGCCAGGGAAACTTACGAGCAGTACTTC.